The 20 T cell receptor beta chains reported below all come from one sample, sequenced in a study of vaccination and CD4 T cells after COVID-19. These receptors have no known antigen. Treatment: roughly 10-day PBMC culture with coronavirus spike peptide pools or control peptides (ViraFEST assay). Harvesting of the unexposed donor's CD4+ T cells predated the COVID-19 pandemic (2011-2018). Sequencing of cultured CD4+ T cell DNA used the Oncomine TCR Beta short-read assay. DNA came from CD4+ T cells after culture. In TCRdb, the PCR reads were re-called with MiXCR into one record per CDR3 protein. The sample lists roughly 10,000 distinct CDR3 sequences, less than 35% seen once, with 15% to 25% in the top ten. The specimen was CD4+ T cells from blood, cultured in vitro. The receptor set was obtained from a human donor in good health.

This clonotype appeared a few times. This chain uses TRBV6-1 with TRBJ1-5, with D hard to call. Trimming stripped 6 bases from V and 0 bases from J, with 6 bases between. Germline V gene lookup returns CDR1 MNHNS and CDR2 SASEGT. This CDR3 has 13 amino acids. The CDR3 protein is CASSPGSNQPQHF. CDR3 sequence (DNA): TGTGCCAGCAGCCCAGGTAGCAATCAGCCCCAGCATTTT.

This clonotype has more than one count but fewer than ten. This chain links TRBV20-1 with TRBJ2-4; possibly TRBD2 for D (6 bases). There are 15 residues in the CDR3. Germline CDR1 reads DFQATT; CDR2 reads SNEGSKA (reference sequence). The V and J ends lost 2 bases and 6 bases respectively, with 17 bases between them. CDR3 DNA sequence: TGCAGTGCTAGATCGCAGGGAGGTAACGTAAACATTCAGTACTTC. Its translation is CSARSQGGNVNIQYF.

This chain links TRBV6-1 with TRBJ2-2; D is unclear. Trimming shortened V by 10 bases and J by 5 bases, and 20 bases separated the two germline ends. Germline V CDR1 and CDR2: MNHNS, SASEGT. The CDR3 has 15 amino acids. This CDR3 reads CATGAYSRVTGELFF. As DNA, the CDR3 is TGTGCCACCGGCGCCTACTCTCGGGTGACCGGGGAGCTGTTTTTT.

The chain uses TRBV7-3 and TRBJ2-7; 7 nucleotides match TRBD1. There are 15 residues in the CDR3. Germline V lookup: CDR1 SGHTA, CDR2 FQGTGA. After removal of 4 bases from V and 0 bases from J, the junction contained 6 bases not matched to a gene. The CDR3 nucleotides are TGTGCCAGCAGCTACACAGGGGAGAGCTCCTACGAGCAGTACTTC. Its translation: CASSYTGESSYEQYF.

Concerning this clonotype itself: Its ends do not fully match the called genes, so a read error is possible. V is TRBV7-7 and J is TRBJ2-1, with TRBD2 as a possible D gene (5 bases). The CDR3 covers 16 residues. In germline, CDR1 is SSHAT, CDR2 FNYEAQ (reference sequence). The CDR3 protein is CASSLAIGIGYNEQFF. CDR3 nucleotide sequence: TGTGCTAGCAGCTTAGCGATAGGGATCGGCTACAATGAGCAGTTCTTC.

This clonotype was seen a handful of times. This rearrangement joins TRBV7-2 to TRBJ1-1; 8 bases match TRBD1. J was trimmed by 1 base and V by 5 bases; bases with no gene match: 6. The CDR3 is made up of 15 amino acids. Germline CDR1 SGHTA, CDR2 FQGNSA. The CDR3 sequence: CASSRGDRRNTEAFF. Here the CDR3 DNA reads TGTGCCAGCAGCAGAGGGGACAGGAGGAACACTGAAGCTTTCTTT.

By share, this clonotype counts as medium-sized (0.01 to 0.1%). The CDR3: CATSYGNQPQHF. DNA for the CDR3: TGTGCCACCAGTTACGGAAATCAGCCCCAGCATTTT. The V gene is TRBV24-1, the J gene TRBJ1-5; D ambiguous. Germline V CDR1 and CDR2: KGHDR, SFDVKD. The V gene lost 6 bases and the J gene lost 4 bases, with 6 bases spanning the gap. The CDR3 runs to 12 residues.

The gene calls are TRBV12-3 or TRBV12-4 and TRBJ2-7, with D possibly TRBD1 on 6 matching bases. Deletions cut 4 bases from V and 2 bases from J, with 12 bases between. This CDR3 has 14 residues. The CDR3 loop is CASSWGNRAYEQYF. CDR3 DNA sequence: TGTGCCAGCAGTTGGGGGAACAGGGCCTACGAGCAGTACTTC.

A remark on this clonotype: Likely a read error: the CDR3 ends without its conserved phenylalanine or tryptophan. The chain has TRBV6-2 or TRBV6-3 and TRBJ2-7; D is ambiguous. Germline CDR1 and CDR2: MNHEY and SVGEGT. Trimming removed 5 bases from V and 4 bases from J, with 12 bases in between. This CDR3 comprises 13 residues. The CDR3 protein is CASSRPIGYEQYL. The CDR3 nucleotides are TGTGCCAGCAGTCGCCCAATCGGATACGAGCAGTACCTC.

The V gene is TRBV20-1, the J gene TRBJ2-3; 7 nucleotides align to TRBD2. Trimming took 6 bases from V and 4 from J; bases not matched to a gene: 7. This CDR3 has 13 residues. CDR1 and CDR2 from the germline V gene are DFQATT and SNEGSKA (reference sequence). CDR3 sequence: CSANGRNADTQYF. CDR3 in DNA: TGCAGTGCCAACGGGAGGAACGCAGATACGCAGTATTTT.

CDR3 nucleotide sequence: TGTGCCAGCAGTGAAGAGTTGTGGACAAATTCACCCCTCCACTTT. It encodes CASSEELWTNSPLHF. The rearrangement uses TRBV6-1 and TRBJ1-6; possibly TRBD1 for D (5 bases). Trimming took 1 base from V and 7 from J, leaving 11 bases between them. The CDR3 runs to 15 residues. Per the germline V gene, CDR1 is MNHNS and CDR2 is SASEGT.

The V and J genes are TRBV4-3 and TRBJ2-1, with TRBD2 identical over 7 bases. The DNA end is more similar to TRBJ2-7, so the J call may be wrong. This CDR3 is built from 15 residues. Per the germline V gene, CDR1 is LGHNA and CDR2 is YSLEER. Here the CDR3 reads CASSQDSGKANEQYF. CDR3 DNA: TGCGCCAGCAGCCAAGACAGCGGGAAGGCCAACGAGCAGTACTTC.

The table lists this clonotype with a few counts. The J gene is TRBJ1-4, the V gene TRBV20-1; D is unclear. Germline V lookup: CDR1 DFQATT, CDR2 SNEGSKA (reference sequence). Between the trimmed V and J ends, which lost 5 bases and 8 bases, there was a span of 18 bases. The CDR3 has 14 residues. The CDR3 DNA sequence: TGCAGTGCTCAAAGACCGGCTGGGGAGGAAAAACTGTTTTTT. Translated, it gives CSAQRPAGEEKLFF.

On this clonotype: The conserved final phenylalanine or tryptophan is absent from the CDR3, which likely points to a read error. This chain uses TRBV2 with TRBJ1-2; the D gene is possibly TRBD1 (6 bases). Per the germline V gene, CDR1 is SNHLY and CDR2 is FYNNEI. CDR3 length equals 17 residues. V was clipped by 1 base and J by 4 bases, with 19 bases between them. The CDR3 DNA follows: TGTGCCAGCAGTGAAGGAGTGGGGGCAGGGGTTGGCTATGGCTACACCCTC. Translated: CASSEGVGAGVGYGYTL.

This clonotype was observed a single time. The chain links TRBV28 to TRBJ1-4, with TRBD1 as a possible D gene (5 bases). The CDR3 runs to 17 residues. V was clipped by 0 bases and J by 0 bases, with 11 bases between them. Germline V gene sequence: CDR1 MDHEN, CDR2 SYDVKM. The chain's CDR3 is CASSLWDLDTTNEKLFF. CDR3 sequence (DNA): TGTGCCAGCAGTTTATGGGACCTGGACACAACTAATGAAAAACTGTTTTTT.

This rearrangement joins TRBV15 to TRBJ2-1; 9 nucleotides agree with TRBD2. The CDR3 consists of 15 residues. CDR1 LNHNV and CDR2 YYDKDF come from the germline V gene (reference sequence). V gave up 1 base and J gave up 11 bases; unmatched junction bases: 9. The CDR3 loop is CATSRVTGTSWKQFF. The CDR3 DNA reads TGTGCCACCAGCAGAGTAACAGGGACTAGCTGGAAGCAGTTCTTC.

The gene calls are TRBV6-2 or TRBV6-3 and TRBJ2-1; TRBD2 matches at 9 bases. Germline-derived CDR1 and CDR2 are MNHEY and SVGEGT. The CDR3 has 15 residues. The V and J ends lost 2 bases and 4 bases, in that order; junction bases with no gene match: 3. The CDR3 DNA is TGTGCCAGCAGTTACGGGGGACTAGCTTACAATGAGCAGTTCTTC. Translating it yields CASSYGGLAYNEQFF.

This clonotype was detected only a few times. The chain employs TRBV6-1 and TRBJ1-5; D call uncertain. V lost 6 bases and J 4 bases, leaving 25 bases between the germline ends. This CDR3 has 18 amino acids. Germline CDR1 reads MNHNS; CDR2 reads SASEGT. The CDR3 DNA is TGTGCCAGCAGCCGCTTGCAAACCTGGGCAGGCCTTAATCAGCCCCAGCATTTT. Translation gives CASSRLQTWAGLNQPQHF.

This clonotype was found a few times. The chain carries TRBV6-2 or TRBV6-3 and TRBJ2-7; TRBD2 matches at 10 bases. CDR3 length equals 14 residues. V was clipped by 7 bases and J by 1 base; unmatched bases: 4. Germline lookup yields CDR1 MNHEY and CDR2 SVGEGT. CDR3 loop: CASKRTSGSYEQYF. CDR3 bases: TGTGCCAGCAAACGGACTAGCGGTTCCTACGAGCAGTACTTC.

This clonotype was observed a handful of times. V and J are TRBV6-1 and TRBJ2-3, with TRBD2 matching 8 bases. J gave up 1 base and V 1 base, and 1 base lay outside the gene matches. This CDR3 comprises 15 residues. CDR1 and CDR2 from the germline V gene are MNHNS and SASEGT. The CDR3: CASSEVLAGTDTQYF. DNA of the CDR3: TGTGCCAGCAGTGAAGTACTAGCGGGCACAGATACGCAGTATTTT.